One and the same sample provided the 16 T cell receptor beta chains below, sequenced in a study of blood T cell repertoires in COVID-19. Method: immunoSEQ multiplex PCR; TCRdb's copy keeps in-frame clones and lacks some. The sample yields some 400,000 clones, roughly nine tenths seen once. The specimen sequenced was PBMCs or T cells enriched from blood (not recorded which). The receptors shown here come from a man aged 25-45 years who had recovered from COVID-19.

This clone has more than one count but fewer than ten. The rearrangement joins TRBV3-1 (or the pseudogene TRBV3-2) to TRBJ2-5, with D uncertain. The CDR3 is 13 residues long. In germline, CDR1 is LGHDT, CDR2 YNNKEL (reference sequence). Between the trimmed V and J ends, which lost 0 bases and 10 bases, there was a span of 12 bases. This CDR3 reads CASSQETLLGQYF. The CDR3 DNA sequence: TGTGCCAGCAGCCAAGAGACTTTATTGGGCCAGTACTTC.

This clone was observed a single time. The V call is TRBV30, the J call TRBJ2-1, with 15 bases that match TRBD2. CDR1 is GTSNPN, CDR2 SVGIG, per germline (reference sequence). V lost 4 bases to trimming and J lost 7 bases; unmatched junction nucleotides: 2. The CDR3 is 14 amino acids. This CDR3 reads CAWNGLAGGNEQFF. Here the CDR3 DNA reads TGTGCCTGGAATGGACTAGCGGGAGGGAATGAGCAGTTCTTC. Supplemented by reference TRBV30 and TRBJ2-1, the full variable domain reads SQTIHQWPATLVQPVGSPLSLECTVEGTSNPNLYWYRQAAGRGLQLLFYSVGIGQISSEVPQNLSASRPQDRQFILSSKKLLLSDSGFYLCAWNGLAGGNEQFFGPGTRLTVL.

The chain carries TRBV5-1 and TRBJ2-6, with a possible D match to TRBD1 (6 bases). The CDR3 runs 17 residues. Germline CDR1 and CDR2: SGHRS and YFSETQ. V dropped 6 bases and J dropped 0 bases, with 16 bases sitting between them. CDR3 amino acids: CASNSRGGHSGANVLTF. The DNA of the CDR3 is TGCGCCAGCAACTCCCGAGGGGGACACTCTGGGGCCAACGTCCTGACTTTC.

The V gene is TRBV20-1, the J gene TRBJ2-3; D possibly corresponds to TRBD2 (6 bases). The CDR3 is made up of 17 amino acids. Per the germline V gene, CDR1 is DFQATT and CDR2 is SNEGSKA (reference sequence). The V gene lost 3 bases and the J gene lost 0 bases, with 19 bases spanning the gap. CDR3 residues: CSASGSASVSSTDTQYF. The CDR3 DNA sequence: TGCAGTGCTAGTGGGTCTGCTAGCGTTTCTAGCACAGATACGCAGTATTTT.

The CDR3 here is CASSQDTTGGNTIYF. CDR3 in DNA: TGCGCCAGCAGCCAAGATACCACGGGTGGAAACACCATATATTTT. J is TRBJ1-3 and V is TRBV4-1; D unclear. This CDR3 spans 15 amino acids. The V end lost 0 bases, the J end lost 3 bases, and 9 bases lay between the germline ends. Germline CDR1 MGHRA, CDR2 YSYEKL.

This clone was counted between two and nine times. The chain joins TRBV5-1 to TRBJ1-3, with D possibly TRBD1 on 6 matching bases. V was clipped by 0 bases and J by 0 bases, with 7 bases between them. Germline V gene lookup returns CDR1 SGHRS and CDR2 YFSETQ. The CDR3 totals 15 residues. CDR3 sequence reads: CASSLGGGSGNTIYF. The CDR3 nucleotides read TGCGCCAGCAGCTTGGGAGGGGGCTCTGGAAACACCATATATTTT.

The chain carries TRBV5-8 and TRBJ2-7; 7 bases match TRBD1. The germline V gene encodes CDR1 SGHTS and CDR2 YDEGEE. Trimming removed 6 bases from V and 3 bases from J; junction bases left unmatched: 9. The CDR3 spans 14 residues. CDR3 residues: CASKGDRGLYEQYF. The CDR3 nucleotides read TGTGCCAGCAAGGGGGATAGGGGGCTCTACGAGCAGTACTTC.

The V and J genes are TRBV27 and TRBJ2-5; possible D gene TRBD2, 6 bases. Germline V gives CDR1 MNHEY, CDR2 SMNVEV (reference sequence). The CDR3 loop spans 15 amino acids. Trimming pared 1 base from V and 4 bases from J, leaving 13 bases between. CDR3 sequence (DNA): TGTGCCAGCAGTTTATATTGGGGGGAGAGAGAGACCCAGTACTTC. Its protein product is CASSLYWGERETQYF.

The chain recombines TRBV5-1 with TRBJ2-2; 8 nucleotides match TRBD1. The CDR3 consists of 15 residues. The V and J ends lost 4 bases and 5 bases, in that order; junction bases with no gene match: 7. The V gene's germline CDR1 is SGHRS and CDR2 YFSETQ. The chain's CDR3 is CASSHGQGGTGELFF. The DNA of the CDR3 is TGCGCCAGCAGCCATGGACAGGGTGGGACCGGGGAGCTGTTTTTT. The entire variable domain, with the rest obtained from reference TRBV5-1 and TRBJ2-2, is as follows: KAGVTQTPRYLIKTRGQQVTLSCSPISGHRSVSWYQQTPGQGLQFLFEYFSETQRNKGNFPGRFSGRQFSNSRSEMNVSTLELGDSALYLCASSHGQGGTGELFFGEGSRLTVL.

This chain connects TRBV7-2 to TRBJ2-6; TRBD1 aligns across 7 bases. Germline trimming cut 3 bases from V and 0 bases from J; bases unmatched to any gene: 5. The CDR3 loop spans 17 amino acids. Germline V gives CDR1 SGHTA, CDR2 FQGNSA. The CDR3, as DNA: TGTGCCAGCAGCTTGTTTGGACAGGTCTCTGGGGCCAACGTCCTGACTTTC. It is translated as CASSLFGQVSGANVLTF.

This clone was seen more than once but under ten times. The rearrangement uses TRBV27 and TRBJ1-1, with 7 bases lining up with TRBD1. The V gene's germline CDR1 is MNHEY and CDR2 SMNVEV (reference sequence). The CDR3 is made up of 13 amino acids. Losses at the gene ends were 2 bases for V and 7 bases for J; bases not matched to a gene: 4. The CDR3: CASSLTGDSEAFF. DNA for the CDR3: TGTGCCAGCAGTTTAACAGGGGACAGTGAAGCTTTCTTT.

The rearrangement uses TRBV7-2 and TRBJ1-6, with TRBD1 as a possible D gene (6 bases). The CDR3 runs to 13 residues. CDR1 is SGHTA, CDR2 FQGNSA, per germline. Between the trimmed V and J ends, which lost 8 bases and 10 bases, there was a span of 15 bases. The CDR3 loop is CASLGVRGSPLHF. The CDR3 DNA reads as TGTGCCAGCTTGGGGGTCAGGGGATCACCCCTCCACTTT.

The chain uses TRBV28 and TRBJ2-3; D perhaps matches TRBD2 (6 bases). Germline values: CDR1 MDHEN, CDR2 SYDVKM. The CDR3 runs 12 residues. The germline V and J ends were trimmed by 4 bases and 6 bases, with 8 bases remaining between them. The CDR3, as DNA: TGTGCCAGCAGTTCTCGGGGGGATACGCAGTATTTT. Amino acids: CASSSRGDTQYF.

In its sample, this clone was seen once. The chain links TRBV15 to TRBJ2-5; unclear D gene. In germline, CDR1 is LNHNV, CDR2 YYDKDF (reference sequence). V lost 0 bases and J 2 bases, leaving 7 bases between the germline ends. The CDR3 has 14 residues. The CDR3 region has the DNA TGTGCCACCAGCAGAGATCGTTCTCAAGAGACCCAGTACTTC. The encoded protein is CATSRDRSQETQYF.

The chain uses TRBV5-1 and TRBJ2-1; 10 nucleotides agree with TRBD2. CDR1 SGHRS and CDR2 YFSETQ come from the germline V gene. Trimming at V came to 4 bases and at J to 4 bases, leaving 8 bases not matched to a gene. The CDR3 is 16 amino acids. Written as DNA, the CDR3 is TGCGCCAGCAGCACCGATTCTAGCGGGGGTTACAATGAGCAGTTCTTC. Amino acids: CASSTDSSGGYNEQFF.

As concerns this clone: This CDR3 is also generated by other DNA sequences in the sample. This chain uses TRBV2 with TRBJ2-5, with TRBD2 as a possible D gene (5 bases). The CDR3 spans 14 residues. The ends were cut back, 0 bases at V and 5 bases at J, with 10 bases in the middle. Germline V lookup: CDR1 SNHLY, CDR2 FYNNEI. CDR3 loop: CASSEALPGETQYF. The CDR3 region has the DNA TGTGCCAGCAGTGAAGCGCTTCCGGGGGAGACCCAGTACTTC.